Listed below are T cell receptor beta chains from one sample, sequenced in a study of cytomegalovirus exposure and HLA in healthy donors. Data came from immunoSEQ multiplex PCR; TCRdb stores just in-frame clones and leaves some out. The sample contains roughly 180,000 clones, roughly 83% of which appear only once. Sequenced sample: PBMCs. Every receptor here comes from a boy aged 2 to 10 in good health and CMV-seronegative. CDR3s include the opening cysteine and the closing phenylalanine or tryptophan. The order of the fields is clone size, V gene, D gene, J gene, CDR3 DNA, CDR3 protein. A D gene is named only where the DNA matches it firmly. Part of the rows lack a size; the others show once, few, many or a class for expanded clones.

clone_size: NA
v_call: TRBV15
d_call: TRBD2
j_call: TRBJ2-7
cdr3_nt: TGTGCCACCAGCAGAGATCTCGGGGGAGGGGACGAGCAGTACTTC
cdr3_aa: CATSRDLGGGDEQYF

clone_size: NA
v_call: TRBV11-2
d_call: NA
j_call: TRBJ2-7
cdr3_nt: TGTGCCAGCAGCTCCCACCCGAGGGAGCAGTACTTC
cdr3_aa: CASSSHPREQYF

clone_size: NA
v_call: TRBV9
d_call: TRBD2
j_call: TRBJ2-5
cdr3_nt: TGTGCCAGCAGCGTAGTAGCGGGAGGGTCCTCGGAGACCCAGTACTTC
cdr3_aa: CASSVVAGGSSETQYF

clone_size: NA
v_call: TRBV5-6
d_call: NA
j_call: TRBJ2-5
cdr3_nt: TGTGCCAGCAGCTTCAGGGTGGGATTTAGCGAGACCCAGTACTTC
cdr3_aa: CASSFRVGFSETQYF

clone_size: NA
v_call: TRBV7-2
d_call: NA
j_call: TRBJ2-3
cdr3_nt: TGTGCCAGCAGCCCAAACACAGATACGCAGTATTTT
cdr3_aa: CASSPNTDTQYF

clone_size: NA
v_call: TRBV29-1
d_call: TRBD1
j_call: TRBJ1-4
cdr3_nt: TGCAGCGTTGAGGAGGGACAGGGTGATGAAAAACTGTTTTTT
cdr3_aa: CSVEEGQGDEKLFF

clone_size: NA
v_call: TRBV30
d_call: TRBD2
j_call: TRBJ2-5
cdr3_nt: TGTGCCTGGAGTGTGATTTTGCTAGCGGCCGGGGAGACCCAGTACTTC
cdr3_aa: CAWSVILLAAGETQYF

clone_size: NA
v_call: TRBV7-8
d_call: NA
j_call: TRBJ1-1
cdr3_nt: TGTGCCAGCAGCTCTACAGGGTTGAAGAACACTGAAGCTTTCTTT
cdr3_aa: CASSSTGLKNTEAFF

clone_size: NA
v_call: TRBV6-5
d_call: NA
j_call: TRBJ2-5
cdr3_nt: TGTGCCAGCAGTGGGGGGTGGCAGGGTGAGACCCAGTACTTC
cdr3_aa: CASSGGWQGETQYF

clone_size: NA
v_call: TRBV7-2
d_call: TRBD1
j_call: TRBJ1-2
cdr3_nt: TGTGCCAGCAGCCCCGGGACAGGGGTCTATGGCTACACCTTC
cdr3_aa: CASSPGTGVYGYTF

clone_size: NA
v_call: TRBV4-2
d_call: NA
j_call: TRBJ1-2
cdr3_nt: TGTGCCAGCAGCCAAGATTTTAACCCCCCACGGGGCTACACCTTC
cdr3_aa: CASSQDFNPPRGYTF

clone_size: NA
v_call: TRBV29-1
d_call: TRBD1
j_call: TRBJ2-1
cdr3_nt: TGCAGTGGGGGACAGGGGGGGAACGAGCAGTTCTTC
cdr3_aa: CSGGQGGNEQFF

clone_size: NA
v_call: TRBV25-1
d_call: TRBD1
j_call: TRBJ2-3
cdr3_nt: TGTGCCAGCAGGAGCAGACAGGGAGCTAACACAGATACGCAGTATTTT
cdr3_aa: CASRSRQGANTDTQYF

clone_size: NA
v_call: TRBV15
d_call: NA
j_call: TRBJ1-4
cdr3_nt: TGTGCCACCAGCAGTGGGAAAGGGGATAATGAAAAACTGTTTTTT
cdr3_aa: CATSSGKGDNEKLFF

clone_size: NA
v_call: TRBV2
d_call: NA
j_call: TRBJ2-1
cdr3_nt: TGTGCCAGCAGTGTCGGATCCCTAGCAACTTTGGATGAGCAGTTCTTC
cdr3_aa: CASSVGSLATLDEQFF

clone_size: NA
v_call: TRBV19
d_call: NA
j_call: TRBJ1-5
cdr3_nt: TGTGCCAGTAGTATAGCAGGGAGGGGCAATCAGCCCCAGCATTTT
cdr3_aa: CASSIAGRGNQPQHF

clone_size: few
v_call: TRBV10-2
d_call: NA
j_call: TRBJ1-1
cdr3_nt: TGCGCCAGCAGTCATGAGTACACTGAAGCTTTCTTT
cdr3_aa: CASSHEYTEAFF

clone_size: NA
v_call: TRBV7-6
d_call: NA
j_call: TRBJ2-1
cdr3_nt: TGTGCCAGCACCTTGTCGCAGGCCCCTAATGAGCAGTTCTTC
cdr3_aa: CASTLSQAPNEQFF

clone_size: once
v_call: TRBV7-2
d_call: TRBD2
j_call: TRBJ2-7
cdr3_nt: TGTGCCAGCAGCTTATGGGCGGGAGTGGGTGAGCAGTACTTC
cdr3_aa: CASSLWAGVGEQYF

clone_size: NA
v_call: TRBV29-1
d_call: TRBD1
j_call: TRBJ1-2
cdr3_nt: TGCAGCGTTTTTTTTCTCGGGACAGGGGCCAACTATGGCTACACCTTC
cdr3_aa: CSVFFLGTGANYGYTF

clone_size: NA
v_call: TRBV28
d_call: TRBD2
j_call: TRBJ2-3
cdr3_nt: TGTGCCAGCAGTTTATTGGGGACTAGCGGGAGTGGTAGTCCAGATACGCAGTATTTT
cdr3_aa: CASSLLGTSGSGSPDTQYF

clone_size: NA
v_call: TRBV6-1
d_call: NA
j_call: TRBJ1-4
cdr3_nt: TGTGCCAGCAGTGAAATTTCAGGGATCGAAAAACTGTTTTTT
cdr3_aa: CASSEISGIEKLFF

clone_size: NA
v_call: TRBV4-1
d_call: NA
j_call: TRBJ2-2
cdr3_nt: TGCGCCAGCAGCCACCACTCTCAGGGTACCGGGGAGCTGTTTTTT
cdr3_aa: CASSHHSQGTGELFF

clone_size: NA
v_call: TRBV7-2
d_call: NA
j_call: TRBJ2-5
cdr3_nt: TGTGCCAGCAGCTGGGGAAGGGGGGGAGAGACCCAGTACTTC
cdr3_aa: CASSWGRGGETQYF

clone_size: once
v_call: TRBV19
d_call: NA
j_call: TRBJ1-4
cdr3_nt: TGTGCCAGTGCCGACCTGGGGGGTGAAAAACTGTTTTTT
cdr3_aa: CASADLGGEKLFF

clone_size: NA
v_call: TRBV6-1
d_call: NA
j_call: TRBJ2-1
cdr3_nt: TGTGCCAGCAGGAACAGCCCCTACAATGAGCAGTTCTTC
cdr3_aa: CASRNSPYNEQFF

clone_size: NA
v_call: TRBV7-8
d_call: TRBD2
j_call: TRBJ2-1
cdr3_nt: TGTGCCAGCAGCGGTCCCGGGACTAGCGGGGAGGAGCAGTTCTTC
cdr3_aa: CASSGPGTSGEEQFF

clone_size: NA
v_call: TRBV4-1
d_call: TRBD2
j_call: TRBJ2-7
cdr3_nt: TGCGCCAGCAGCCCCCCCGGGAGGGTTTACGAGCAGTACTTC
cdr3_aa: CASSPPGRVYEQYF

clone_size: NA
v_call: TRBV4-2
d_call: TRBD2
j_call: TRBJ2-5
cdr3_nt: TGTGCCAGCAGCCAACTACTAGCGGGGGCAGAGACCCAGTACTTC
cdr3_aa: CASSQLLAGAETQYF

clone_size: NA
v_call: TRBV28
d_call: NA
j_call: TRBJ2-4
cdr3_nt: TGTGCCAGTACCCAGGGGATAGGACTAGCCAAAAACATTCAGTACTTC
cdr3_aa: CASTQGIGLAKNIQYF

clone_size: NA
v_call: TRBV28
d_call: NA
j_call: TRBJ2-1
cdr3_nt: TGTGCCAGCAGTTCCACGGGACACTCCTACAATGAGCAGTTCTTC
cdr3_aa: CASSSTGHSYNEQFF

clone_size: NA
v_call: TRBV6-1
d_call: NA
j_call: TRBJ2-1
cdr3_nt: TGTGCCAGCAGTGAAGACAGGGGGGGATACAATGAGCAGTTCTTC
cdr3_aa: CASSEDRGGYNEQFF

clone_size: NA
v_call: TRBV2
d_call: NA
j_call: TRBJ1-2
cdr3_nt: TGTGCCAGCAGTGTAGATGGGGCGAGTGATGGCTACACCTTC
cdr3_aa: CASSVDGASDGYTF

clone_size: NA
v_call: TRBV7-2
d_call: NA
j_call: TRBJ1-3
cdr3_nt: TGTGCCAGCAGCCCGAACAGGGTTGTTTCTGGAAACACCATATATTTT
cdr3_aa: CASSPNRVVSGNTIYF

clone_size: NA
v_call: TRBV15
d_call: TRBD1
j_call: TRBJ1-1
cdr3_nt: TGTGCCACCGCACGGACAGGGAGTACTGAAGCTTTCTTT
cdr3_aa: CATARTGSTEAFF

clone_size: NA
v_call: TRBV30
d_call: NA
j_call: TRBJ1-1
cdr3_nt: TGTGCCTGGAGCTGGGGAGGGTCCACTGAAGCTTTCTTT
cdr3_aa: CAWSWGGSTEAFF

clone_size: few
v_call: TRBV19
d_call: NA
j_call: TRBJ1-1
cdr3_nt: TGTGCCAGTAGTCCCCTGACAGTCGGTGAAGCTTTCTTT
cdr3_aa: CASSPLTVGEAFF